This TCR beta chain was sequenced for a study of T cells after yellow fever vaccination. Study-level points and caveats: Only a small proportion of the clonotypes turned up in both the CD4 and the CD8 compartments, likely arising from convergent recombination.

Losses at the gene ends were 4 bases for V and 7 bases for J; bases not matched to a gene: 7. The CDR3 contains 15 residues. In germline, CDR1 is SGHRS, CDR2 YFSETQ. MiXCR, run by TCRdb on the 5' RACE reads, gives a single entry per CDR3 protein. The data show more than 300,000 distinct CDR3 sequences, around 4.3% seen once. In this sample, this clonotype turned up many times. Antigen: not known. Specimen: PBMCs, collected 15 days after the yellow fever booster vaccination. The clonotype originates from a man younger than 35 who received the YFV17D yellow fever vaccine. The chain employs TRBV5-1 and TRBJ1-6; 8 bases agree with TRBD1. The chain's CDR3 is CASSQFDRGNSPLHF. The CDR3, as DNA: TGCGCCAGCAGCCAGTTCGACAGGGGAAATTCACCCCTCCACTTT.